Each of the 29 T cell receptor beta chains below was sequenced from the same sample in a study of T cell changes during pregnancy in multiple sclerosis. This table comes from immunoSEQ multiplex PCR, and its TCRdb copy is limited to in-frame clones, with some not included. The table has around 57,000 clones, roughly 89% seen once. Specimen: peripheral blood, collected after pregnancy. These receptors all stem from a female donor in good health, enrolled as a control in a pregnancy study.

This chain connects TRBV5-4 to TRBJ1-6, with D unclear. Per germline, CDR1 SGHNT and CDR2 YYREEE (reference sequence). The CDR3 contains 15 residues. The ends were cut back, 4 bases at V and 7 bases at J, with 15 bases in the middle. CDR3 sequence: CASSTLAVRNSPLHF. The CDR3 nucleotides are TGTGCCAGCAGCACCCTCGCGGTTAGGAATTCACCCCTCCACTTT.

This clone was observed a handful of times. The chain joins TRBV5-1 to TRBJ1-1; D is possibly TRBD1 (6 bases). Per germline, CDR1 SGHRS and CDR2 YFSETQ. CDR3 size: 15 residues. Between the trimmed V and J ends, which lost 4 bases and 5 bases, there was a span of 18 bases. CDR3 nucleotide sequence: TGCGCCAGCAGCCCAGGACAGCTCCTCAGGACTGAAGCTTTCTTT. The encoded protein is CASSPGQLLRTEAFF.

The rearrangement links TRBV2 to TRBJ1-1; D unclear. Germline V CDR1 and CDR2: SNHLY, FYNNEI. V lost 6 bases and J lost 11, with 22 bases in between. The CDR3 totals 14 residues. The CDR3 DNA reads TGTGCCAGCAGCGCCGATCTTTCTCTGTGGCCCGCTTTCTTT. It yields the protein CASSADLSLWPAFF.

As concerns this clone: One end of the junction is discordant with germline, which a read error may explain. In DNA form, the CDR3 reads TGCGCCAGCAGCCCTGGACTAGCGGGGGTAGAGATCCAGTACTTC. Its protein is CASSPGLAGVEIQYF. The chain combines TRBV5-1 with TRBJ2-5; TRBD2 matches at 13 bases. The length of the CDR3 is 15 residues. Germline assignment: CDR1 SGHRS and CDR2 YFSETQ. Looking up the rest from reference TRBV5-1 and TRBJ2-5 gives the full variable domain: KAGVTQTPRYLIKTRGQQVTLSCSPISGHRSVSWYQQTPGQGLQFLFEYFSETQRNKGNFPGRFSGRQFSNSRSEMNVSTLELGDSALYLCASSPGLAGVEIQYFGPGTRLLVL.

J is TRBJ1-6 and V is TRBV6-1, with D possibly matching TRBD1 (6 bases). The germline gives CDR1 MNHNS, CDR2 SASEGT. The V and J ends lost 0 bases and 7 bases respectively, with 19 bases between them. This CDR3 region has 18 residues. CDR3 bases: TGTGCCAGCAGTGAAGCCTACCCTCCTACAGGGTCCAATTCACCCCTCCACTTT. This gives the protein CASSEAYPPTGSNSPLHF.

For the CDR3, the DNA is TGTGCCAGCAGTTACTCAGGCGGACAGGGCTACGAGCAGTACTTC. Protein: CASSYSGGQGYEQYF. The chain joins TRBV6-5 to TRBJ2-7, with 8 bases fitting TRBD1. The trim removed 0 bases at V and 3 bases at J, leaving 4 bases unmatched. The CDR3 covers 15 residues. Germline V gene lookup returns CDR1 MNHEY and CDR2 SVGAGI.

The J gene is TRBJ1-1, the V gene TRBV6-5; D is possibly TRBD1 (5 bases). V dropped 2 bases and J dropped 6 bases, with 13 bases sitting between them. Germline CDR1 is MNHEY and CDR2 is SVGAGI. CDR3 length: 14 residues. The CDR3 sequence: CASSYLDRGSEAFF. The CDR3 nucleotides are TGTGCCAGCAGTTACCTAGATCGGGGGTCTGAAGCTTTCTTT.

DNA of the CDR3: TGTGCCAGCAGCAGACAGGGAATCCCCTACGAGCAGTACTTC. Translated: CASSRQGIPYEQYF. The V and J genes are TRBV9 and TRBJ2-7; 7 positions agree with TRBD1. The V segment lost 4 bases and the J segment 2 bases; nucleotides outside the gene matches: 6. The CDR3 spans 14 residues. In germline, CDR1 is SGDLS, CDR2 YYNGEE.

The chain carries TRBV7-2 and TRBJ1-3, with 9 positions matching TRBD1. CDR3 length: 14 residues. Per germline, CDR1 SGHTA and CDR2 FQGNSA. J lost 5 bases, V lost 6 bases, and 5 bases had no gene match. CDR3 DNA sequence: TGTGCCAGCAGTTTGGGACAGGGTAGAAACACCATATATTTT. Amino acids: CASSLGQGRNTIYF.

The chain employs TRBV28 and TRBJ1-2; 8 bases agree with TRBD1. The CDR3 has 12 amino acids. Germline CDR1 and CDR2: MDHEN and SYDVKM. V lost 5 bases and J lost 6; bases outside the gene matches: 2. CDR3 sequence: CASSPGGHGYTF. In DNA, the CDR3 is TGTGCCAGCAGTCCAGGGGGCCATGGCTACACCTTC.

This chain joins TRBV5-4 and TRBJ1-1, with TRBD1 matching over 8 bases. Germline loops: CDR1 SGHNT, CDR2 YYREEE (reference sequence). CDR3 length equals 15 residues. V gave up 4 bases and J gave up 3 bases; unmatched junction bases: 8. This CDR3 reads CASSLQATGDTEAFF. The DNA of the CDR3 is TGTGCCAGCAGCCTCCAGGCGACAGGGGACACTGAAGCTTTCTTT.

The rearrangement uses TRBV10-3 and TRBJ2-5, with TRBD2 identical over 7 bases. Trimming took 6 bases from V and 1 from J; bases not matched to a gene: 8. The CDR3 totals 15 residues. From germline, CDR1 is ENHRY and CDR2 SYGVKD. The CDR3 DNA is TGTGCCATCAGCCCAACGGGGGGTGTCCAAGAGACCCAGTACTTC. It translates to CAISPTGGVQETQYF.

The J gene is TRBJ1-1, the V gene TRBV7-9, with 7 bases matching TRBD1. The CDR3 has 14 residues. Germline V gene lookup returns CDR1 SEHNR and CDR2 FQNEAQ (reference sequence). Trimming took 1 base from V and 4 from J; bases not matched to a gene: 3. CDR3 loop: CASSLGPGGTEAFF. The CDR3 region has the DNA TGTGCCAGCAGCTTAGGTCCAGGGGGCACTGAAGCTTTCTTT.

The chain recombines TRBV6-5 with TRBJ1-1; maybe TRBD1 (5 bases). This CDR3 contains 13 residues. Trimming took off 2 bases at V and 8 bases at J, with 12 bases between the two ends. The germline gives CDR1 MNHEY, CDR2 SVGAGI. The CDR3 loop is CASSYRGGTEAFF. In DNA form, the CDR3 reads TGTGCCAGCAGTTACAGGGGAGGGACCGAAGCTTTCTTT.

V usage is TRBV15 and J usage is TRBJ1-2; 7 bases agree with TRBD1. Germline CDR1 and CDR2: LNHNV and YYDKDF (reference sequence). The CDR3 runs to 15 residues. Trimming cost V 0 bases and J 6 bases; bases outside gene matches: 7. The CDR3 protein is CATSRDNRGLDGYTF. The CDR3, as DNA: TGTGCCACCAGCAGAGATAACAGGGGCCTGGATGGCTACACCTTC.

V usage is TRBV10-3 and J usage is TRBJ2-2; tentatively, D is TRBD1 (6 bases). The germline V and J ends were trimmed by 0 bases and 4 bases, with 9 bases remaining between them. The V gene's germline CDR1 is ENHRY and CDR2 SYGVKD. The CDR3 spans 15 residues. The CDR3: CAISESQGPTGELFF. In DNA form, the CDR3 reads TGTGCCATCAGTGAGTCCCAGGGGCCCACCGGGGAGCTGTTTTTT.

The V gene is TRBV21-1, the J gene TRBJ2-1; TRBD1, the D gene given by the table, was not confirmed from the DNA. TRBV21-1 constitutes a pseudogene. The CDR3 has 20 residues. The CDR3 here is CASSTRFQNRDRGGLNEQFF. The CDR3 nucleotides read TGTGCCAGCAGCACCCGATTCCAGAACAGGGACAGGGGAGGGTTGAATGAGCAGTTCTTC.

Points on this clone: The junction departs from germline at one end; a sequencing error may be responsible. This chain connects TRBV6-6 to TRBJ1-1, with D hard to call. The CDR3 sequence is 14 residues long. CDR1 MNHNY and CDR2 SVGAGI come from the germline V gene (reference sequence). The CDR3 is CASSYLAANPEAFF. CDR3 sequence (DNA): TGTGCCAGCAGTTACTTAGCGGCGAACCCTGAAGCTTTCTTT.

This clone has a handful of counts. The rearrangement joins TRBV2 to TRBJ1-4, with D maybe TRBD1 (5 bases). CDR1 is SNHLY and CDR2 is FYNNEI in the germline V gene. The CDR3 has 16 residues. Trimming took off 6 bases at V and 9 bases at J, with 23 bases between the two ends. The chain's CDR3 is CASSTPRHGGDKKLFF. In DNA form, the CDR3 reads TGTGCCAGCAGCACCCCGCGACATGGAGGGGATAAAAAACTGTTTTTT.

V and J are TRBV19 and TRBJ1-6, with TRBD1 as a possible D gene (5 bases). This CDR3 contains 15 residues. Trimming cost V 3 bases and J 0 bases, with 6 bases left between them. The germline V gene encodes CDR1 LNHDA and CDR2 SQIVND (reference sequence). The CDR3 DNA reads TGTGCCAGTAGTATGGGGCCCTCCTATAATTCACCCCTCCACTTT. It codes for CASSMGPSYNSPLHF.

CDR3 coding DNA: TGTGCCAGCAGCTTGGGGGCCGGGCAGGGGAACGGCTACACCTTC. Translated: CASSLGAGQGNGYTF. The chain carries TRBV5-4 and TRBJ1-2; a possible D gene is TRBD1 (6 bases). The V gene's germline CDR1 is SGHNT and CDR2 YYREEE (reference sequence). Trimming took off 0 bases at V and 8 bases at J, with 17 bases between the two ends. The CDR3 extends over 15 amino acids.

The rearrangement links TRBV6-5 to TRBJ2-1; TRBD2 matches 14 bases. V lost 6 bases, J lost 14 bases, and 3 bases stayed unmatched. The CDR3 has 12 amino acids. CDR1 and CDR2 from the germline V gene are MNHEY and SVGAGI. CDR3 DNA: TGTGCCAGCAGGACTAGCGGGGGGGTAGAGTTCTTC. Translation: CASRTSGGVEFF.

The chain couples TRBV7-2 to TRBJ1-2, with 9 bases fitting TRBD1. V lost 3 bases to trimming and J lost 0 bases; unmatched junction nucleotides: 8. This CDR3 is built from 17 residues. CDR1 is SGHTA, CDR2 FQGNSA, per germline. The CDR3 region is CASSLTKQGAANYGYTF. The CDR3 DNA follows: TGTGCCAGCAGCTTGACTAAACAGGGGGCGGCTAACTATGGCTACACCTTC.

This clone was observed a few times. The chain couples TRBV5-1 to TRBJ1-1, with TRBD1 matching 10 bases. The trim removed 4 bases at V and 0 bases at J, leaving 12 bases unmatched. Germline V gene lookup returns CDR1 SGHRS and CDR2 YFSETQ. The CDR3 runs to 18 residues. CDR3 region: CASSLKSGTGVLNTEAFF. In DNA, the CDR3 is TGCGCCAGCAGCCTAAAGTCCGGGACAGGGGTGCTGAACACTGAAGCTTTCTTT.

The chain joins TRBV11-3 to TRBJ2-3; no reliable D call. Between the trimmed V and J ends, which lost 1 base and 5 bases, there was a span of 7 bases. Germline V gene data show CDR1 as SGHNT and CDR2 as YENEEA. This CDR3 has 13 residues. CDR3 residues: CASSLGLLDTQYF. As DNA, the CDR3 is TGTGCCAGCAGCTTAGGGCTGCTAGATACGCAGTATTTT.

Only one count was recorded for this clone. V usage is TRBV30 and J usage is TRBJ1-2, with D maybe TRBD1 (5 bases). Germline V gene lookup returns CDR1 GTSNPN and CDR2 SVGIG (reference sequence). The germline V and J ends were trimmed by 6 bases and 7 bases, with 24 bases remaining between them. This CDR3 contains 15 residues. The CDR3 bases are TGTGCCTGCGGCGGGACGGACCCTTCAACGGGTGGCTACACCTTC. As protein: CACGGTDPSTGGYTF.

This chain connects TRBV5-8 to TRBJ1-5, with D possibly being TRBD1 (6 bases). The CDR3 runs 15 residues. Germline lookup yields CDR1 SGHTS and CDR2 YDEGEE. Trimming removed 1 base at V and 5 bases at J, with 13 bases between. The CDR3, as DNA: TGTGCCAGCAGCTTGAGGGGGGGAATTGATCAGCCCCAGCATTTT. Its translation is CASSLRGGIDQPQHF. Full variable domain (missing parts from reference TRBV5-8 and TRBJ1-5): EAGVTQSPTHLIKTRGQQATLRCSPISGHTSVYWYQQALGLGLQFLLWYDEGEERNRGNFPPRFSGRQFPNYSSELNVNALELEDSALYLCASSLRGGIDQPQHFGDGTRLSIL.

CDR3 nucleotides: TGTGCCAGCAGCTTTTTAGACAGGGGAATCCACGAGCAGTACTTC. It translates to CASSFLDRGIHEQYF. The chain uses TRBV7-9 and TRBJ2-7, with 8 bases that match TRBD1. The CDR3 loop spans 15 amino acids. Looked up from germline, CDR1 is SEHNR and CDR2 is FQNEAQ (reference sequence). V lost 3 bases, J lost 5 bases, and 9 bases stayed unmatched. The whole variable domain, filled in from reference TRBV7-9 and TRBJ2-7, reads DTGVSQNPRHKITKRGQNVTFRCDPISEHNRLYWYRQTLGQGPEFLTYFQNEAQLEKSRLLSDRFSAERPKGSFSTLEIQRTEQGDSAMYLCASSFLDRGIHEQYFGPGTRLTVT.

CDR3 residues: CASSYATGAGNSPLHF. The CDR3 region has the DNA TGTGCCAGCAGTTACGCGACAGGGGCCGGTAATTCACCCCTCCACTTT. The V call is TRBV6-6, the J call TRBJ1-6; 8 nucleotides align to TRBD1. The V gene's germline CDR1 is MNHNY and CDR2 SVGAGI (reference sequence). Trimming cost V 2 bases and J 6 bases; bases outside gene matches: 6. This CDR3 has 16 residues.